The source of this TCR beta chain is a study of Graves' ophthalmopathy and Graves' hyperthyroidism. CDR1 is SGDLS and CDR2 is YYNGEE in the germline V gene. The V end was cut by 0 bases, the J end by 0 bases, with 10 bases between. This CDR3 is built from 15 residues. This clonotype was picked up many times. TCR beta CDR3 amplification used RNA transcripts. RT-PCR was first run with HTBI primers, then multiplex PCR in a second round. MiXCR, applied by TCRdb to the multiplex PCR reads, yields one record per CDR3 protein. The sample records about 210,000 distinct CDR3 sequences, roughly 29% being singletons.

The sequence was collected from a man aged 45-65 years with Graves' ophthalmopathy. The sequencing input was peripheral blood. The chain joins TRBV9 to TRBJ2-7; a weak D match, TRBD1 (7 bases). CDR3: CASSVGGDSSYEQYF. CDR3 bases: TGTGCCAGCAGCGTAGGGGGGGACAGCTCCTACGAGCAGTACTTC.